The 27 T cell receptor beta chains below were found in one sample sequenced in a study of glioma-infiltrating T cells after dendritic cell vaccination (dated by TCRdb to 2015 to 2016). Explained via the paper, the time point label denotes: after dendritic cell vaccination, including at tumor progression/relapse. Library preparation employed the immunoSEQ multiplex PCR assay. TCRdb holds this immuneACCESS table with in-frame rearrangements only. Some clones are missing; in checked studies, unresolved V genes explain under half, and the rest has no known cause. The sample profile shows around 78,000 clones; over 75% of them were found once. 2% to 2.5% of the sample goes to the ten largest clones. The specimen was blood, collected after dendritic cell vaccination. These receptor sequences come from a human donor with glioblastoma.

The chain combines TRBV5-1 with TRBJ2-2, with a weak D call TRBD2 (6 bases). Trimming stripped 0 bases from V and 8 bases from J, with 14 bases between. This CDR3 is 15 amino acids long. Germline V gene lookup returns CDR1 SGHRS and CDR2 YFSETQ. This CDR3 is CASSLVGGRIGELFF. DNA of the CDR3: TGCGCCAGCAGCTTGGTTGGAGGGAGGATTGGGGAGCTGTTTTTT.

V usage is TRBV9 and J usage is TRBJ1-2; weak D call: TRBD1 (6 bases). Germline CDR1 reads SGDLS; CDR2 reads YYNGEE. The V end was cut by 3 bases, the J end by 4 bases, with 13 bases between. The CDR3 runs 14 residues. The CDR3: CASSAPGDPYGYTF. CDR3 DNA sequence: TGTGCCAGCAGCGCCCCAGGGGACCCCTATGGCTACACCTTC.

CDR3 nucleotides: TGCGCCAGCAGCTTGGGGGGACAGCCGAACAATGAGCAGTTCTTC. This codes for CASSLGGQPNNEQFF. The chain recombines TRBV5-1 with TRBJ2-1, with 7 bases identical to TRBD1. CDR1 and CDR2 (germline): SGHRS, YFSETQ. The CDR3 is made up of 15 amino acids. Trimming took 0 bases from V and 5 from J; bases not matched to a gene: 5. Full variable domain (remainder filled in from reference TRBV5-1 and TRBJ2-1): KAGVTQTPRYLIKTRGQQVTLSCSPISGHRSVSWYQQTPGQGLQFLFEYFSETQRNKGNFPGRFSGRQFSNSRSEMNVSTLELGDSALYLCASSLGGQPNNEQFFGPGTRLTVL.

The V call is TRBV29-1, the J call TRBJ1-3, with 7 bases fitting TRBD1. This CDR3 comprises 14 residues. V lost 6 bases and J lost 3; bases outside the gene matches: 8. Germline values: CDR1 SQVTM, CDR2 ANQGSEA. Here the CDR3 reads CSVKLTGVGNTIYF. The CDR3, as DNA: TGCAGCGTCAAACTTACAGGGGTTGGAAACACCATATATTTT.

The CDR3 reads CASGLIAGAEQYF. The CDR3 DNA follows: TGTGCCAGCGGATTGATAGCGGGGGCCGAGCAGTACTTC. The V call is TRBV9, the J call TRBJ2-7, with TRBD2 matching over 9 bases. CDR1 SGDLS and CDR2 YYNGEE come from the germline V gene. V trimming: 7 bases; J trimming: 6 bases; junction bases outside the gene matches: 8. The CDR3 is 13 residues long.

The chain couples TRBV9 to TRBJ1-2, with D tentatively TRBD1 (5 bases). The CDR3 length is 15 residues. Per germline, CDR1 SGDLS and CDR2 YYNGEE. V was cut by 0 bases and J by 2 bases, with 11 bases left in between. The CDR3 loop is CASSVGQGWNYGYTF. The CDR3 DNA reads as TGTGCCAGCAGCGTAGGGCAGGGATGGAACTATGGCTACACCTTC.

This clone was picked up a small number of times. The J gene is TRBJ2-7, the V gene TRBV5-8; TRBD1 is a possible D gene (7 bases). V was pared by 4 bases and J by 4 bases, with 15 bases between. Germline-derived CDR1 and CDR2 are SGHTS and YDEGEE. CDR3 length: 14 residues. The chain's CDR3 is CASSQRQGGYEQYF. The CDR3 bases are TGTGCCAGCAGCCAGAGGCAGGGGGGATACGAGCAGTACTTC.

For the CDR3, the DNA is TGTGCCAGCAGCTTCATGACCCCGGGAGGCTACACCTTC. This translates into CASSFMTPGGYTF. This chain connects TRBV7-2 to TRBJ1-2; D is ambiguous. The CDR3 consists of 13 residues. The germline V gene has CDR1 SGHTA and CDR2 FQGNSA. Trimming stripped 3 bases from V and 8 bases from J, with 13 bases between.

The chain couples TRBV6-5 to TRBJ1-2; D ambiguous. The CDR3 covers 13 residues. CDR1 MNHEY and CDR2 SVGAGI come from the germline V gene. V dropped 2 bases and J dropped 2 bases, with 6 bases sitting between them. This CDR3 reads CASSYLRNYGYTF. The CDR3 bases are TGTGCCAGCAGTTACCTGAGAAACTATGGCTACACCTTC.

The V and J genes are TRBV5-1 and TRBJ2-6; 10 positions match TRBD1. CDR1 is SGHRS, CDR2 YFSETQ, per germline. Unmatched junction bases numbered 7, after V lost 3 bases and J lost 4 bases. This CDR3 has 17 residues. The CDR3 DNA is TGCGCCAGCAGCTGGGGACAGGGGTCGTGGGGGGCCAACGTCCTGACTTTC. Protein: CASSWGQGSWGANVLTF. Looking up the rest from reference TRBV5-1 and TRBJ2-6 gives the full variable domain: KAGVTQTPRYLIKTRGQQVTLSCSPISGHRSVSWYQQTPGQGLQFLFEYFSETQRNKGNFPGRFSGRQFSNSRSEMNVSTLELGDSALYLCASSWGQGSWGANVLTFGAGSRLTVL.

The gene calls are TRBV7-6 and TRBJ1-4; TRBD1 aligns across 7 bases. The length of the CDR3 is 15 residues. The V segment lost 5 bases and the J segment 5 bases; nucleotides outside the gene matches: 8. Germline V gene data show CDR1 as SGHVS and CDR2 as FNYEAQ. CDR3: CASSPAGRGNEKLFF. CDR3 nucleotide sequence: TGTGCCAGCAGCCCAGCCGGCAGGGGGAATGAAAAACTGTTTTTT.

The chain employs TRBV5-1 and TRBJ2-3; no reliable D call. Germline CDR1 and CDR2: SGHRS and YFSETQ. Trimming cost V 0 bases and J 0 bases, with 11 bases left between them. The CDR3 contains 16 residues. The CDR3 sequence is CASSLGALQSTDTQYF. The CDR3 bases are TGCGCCAGCAGCTTGGGTGCACTGCAAAGCACAGATACGCAGTATTTT. The variable domain in full, completed from reference TRBV5-1 and TRBJ2-3, reads KAGVTQTPRYLIKTRGQQVTLSCSPISGHRSVSWYQQTPGQGLQFLFEYFSETQRNKGNFPGRFSGRQFSNSRSEMNVSTLELGDSALYLCASSLGALQSTDTQYFGPGTRLTVL.

The chain couples TRBV7-3 to TRBJ2-1, with 9 bases lining up with TRBD1. Trimming at V came to 6 bases and at J to 7 bases, leaving 4 bases not matched to a gene. The V gene's germline CDR1 is SGHTA and CDR2 FQGTGA. The CDR3 is 13 residues long. The CDR3 sequence: CASSRDRGNEQFF. CDR3 nucleotides: TGTGCCAGCAGTCGCGACAGGGGGAATGAGCAGTTCTTC.

V is TRBV7-9 and J is TRBJ1-1, with no clear D. Germline CDR1 SEHNR, CDR2 FQNEAQ (reference sequence). The CDR3 is 13 amino acids. V lost 0 bases to trimming and J lost 5 bases, with 7 bases between them. The CDR3 coding sequence is TGTGCCAGCAGCTTAGCCGAGTTGACTGAAGCTTTCTTT. The encoded protein is CASSLAELTEAFF.

The genes are TRBV11-2 and TRBJ2-4, with TRBD1 as a possible D gene (5 bases). This CDR3 has 13 residues. Between the trimmed V and J ends, which lost 5 bases and 7 bases, there was a span of 12 bases. Germline CDR1 and CDR2: SGHAT and FQNNGV. The CDR3 sequence: CASSTVGPNIQYF. In nucleotides, the CDR3 is TGTGCCAGCAGCACCGTGGGGCCTAACATTCAGTACTTC.

This chain joins TRBV5-1 and TRBJ2-7; TRBD2 matches at 7 bases. Losses at the gene ends were 5 bases for V and 1 base for J; bases not matched to a gene: 6. The CDR3 contains 14 residues. Germline V lookup: CDR1 SGHRS, CDR2 YFSETQ. The CDR3 region is CASRGGVLSYEQYF. Written as DNA, the CDR3 is TGCGCCAGCAGGGGAGGGGTGCTATCCTACGAGCAGTACTTC.

This chain uses TRBV12-2 with TRBJ2-7; TRBD2 is the table's D call, not checked against the DNA. TRBV12-2 is a pseudogene. The CDR3 is 14 amino acids. The chain's CDR3 is CASQVRTSGREQYF. In DNA form, the CDR3 reads TGTGCAAGTCAGGTCCGGACTAGCGGGAGGGAGCAGTACTTC.

The chain employs TRBV5-1 and TRBJ1-2; D may be TRBD1 (5 bases). In germline, CDR1 is SGHRS, CDR2 YFSETQ. This CDR3 is 13 amino acids long. V was pared by 3 bases and J by 6 bases, with 12 bases between. The CDR3 here is CASSSLGGDGYTF. CDR3 sequence (DNA): TGCGCCAGCAGCTCCCTTGGAGGGGATGGCTACACCTTC.

The chain carries TRBV4-1 and TRBJ2-4; tentative D call: TRBD1 (5 bases). Germline V gene lookup returns CDR1 MGHRA and CDR2 YSYEKL. This CDR3 is built from 17 residues. Between the trimmed V and J ends, which lost 4 bases and 0 bases, there was a span of 16 bases. CDR3 residues: CASSPILTALAKNIQYF. CDR3 in DNA: TGCGCCAGCAGCCCCATCCTGACAGCGCTAGCCAAAAACATTCAGTACTTC.

This chain connects TRBV7-2 to TRBJ2-3; perhaps TRBD1 as D (7 bases). The germline gives CDR1 SGHTA, CDR2 FQGNSA. Trimming cost V 5 bases and J 1 base, with 10 bases left between them. The CDR3 sequence is 14 residues long. As DNA, the CDR3 is TGTGCCAGCAGCACAGGGGAGGGCACAGATACGCAGTATTTT. Its translation is CASSTGEGTDTQYF.

The chain couples TRBV5-1 to TRBJ2-5, with TRBD2 matching over 11 bases. With the DNA end fitting TRBJ2-7 better, the J assignment may be wrong. Germline values: CDR1 SGHRS, CDR2 YFSETQ. This CDR3 has 15 residues. CDR3 sequence (DNA): TGCGCCAGCAGCGAACTAGCGGGGGTATCCTACGAGCAGTACTTC. The encoded protein is CASSELAGVSYEQYF.

The CDR3 reads CASSLAGGSNYGYTF. In DNA, the CDR3 is TGCGCCAGCAGCTTGGCGGGGGGGTCAAACTATGGCTACACCTTC. This sequence joins TRBV5-1 and TRBJ1-2; TRBD1 is a possible D gene (5 bases). This CDR3 comprises 15 residues. Germline loops: CDR1 SGHRS, CDR2 YFSETQ. V lost 0 bases and J 2 bases, leaving 11 bases between the germline ends.

The chain links TRBV6-5 to TRBJ1-4; possible D gene TRBD1, 6 bases. The ends were cut back, 5 bases at V and 5 bases at J, with 6 bases in the middle. This CDR3 contains 12 residues. From germline, CDR1 is MNHEY and CDR2 SVGAGI. This CDR3 is CASSTGNEKLFF. The CDR3 nucleotides read TGTGCCAGCAGTACAGGGAATGAAAAACTGTTTTTT.

This chain connects TRBV7-2 to TRBJ2-2; D is possibly TRBD2 (6 bases). V lost 3 bases and J lost 4, with 9 bases in between. The CDR3 has 14 residues. Germline lookup yields CDR1 SGHTA and CDR2 FQGNSA. CDR3 in DNA: TGTGCCAGCAGCTTCCGCGGGACCACCGGGGAGCTGTTTTTT. Encoded protein: CASSFRGTTGELFF.

This chain joins TRBV28 and TRBJ1-1, with D perhaps TRBD1 (5 bases). CDR1 is MDHEN and CDR2 is SYDVKM in the germline V gene. V dropped 6 bases and J dropped 5 bases, with 16 bases sitting between them. The CDR3 runs to 14 residues. CDR3 protein: CASSPTNRGTEAFF. The CDR3 nucleotides are TGTGCCAGCAGCCCGACCAATCGGGGGACTGAAGCTTTCTTT.

The J gene is TRBJ2-1, the V gene TRBV5-1, with TRBD1 matching over 9 bases. Germline CDR1 reads SGHRS; CDR2 reads YFSETQ. The CDR3 consists of 15 residues. J gave up 5 bases and V 0 bases, and 3 bases lay outside the gene matches. CDR3 coding DNA: TGCGCCAGCAGCTTGGCCGGGACAGGGAACAATGAGCAGTTCTTC. Translating it yields CASSLAGTGNNEQFF.

The V gene is TRBV29-1, the J gene TRBJ2-7; D gene ambiguous. Germline V CDR1 and CDR2: SQVTM, ANQGSEA. V shed 1 base and J shed 0 bases, with 10 bases lying between them. The CDR3 loop spans 14 amino acids. The CDR3 nucleotides read TGCAGCGTTGAAGGCTTGGGCCCCTCCTACGAGCAGTACTTC. Its translation is CSVEGLGPSYEQYF.